The clone carrying this T cell receptor (beta chain) occurred a few times. This sample is drawn from a study of blood T cell repertoires in COVID-19. CDR1 is SEHNR and CDR2 is FQNEAQ in the germline V gene (reference sequence). Trimming removed 3 bases from V and 8 bases from J; junction bases left unmatched: 6. The CDR3 totals 15 residues. Study members were between roughly 18 and 89 years old and lived in some 26 US regions. Cohort 3 recovered donors had two negative PCRs, clearance, or symptom resolution. Assay: immunoSEQ multiplex PCR; the TCRdb copy retains only in-frame clones and omits some. The table records roughly 250,000 clones, approximately 83% of them present only once.

The clonotype comes from a woman in her 30s who had recovered from COVID-19. What was sequenced was PBMCs or T cells enriched from blood (not recorded which). The V and J genes are TRBV7-9 and TRBJ1-4, with 10 bases fitting TRBD1. In DNA, the CDR3 is TGTGCCAGCAGCTTTGGGGACAGGGGATTAGAAAAACTGTTTTTT. Translation: CASSFGDRGLEKLFF.